This T cell receptor beta chain comes out of a study of regulatory T cells in long-lasting Graves disease. Time point reported: newly diagnosed GD, antithyroid drugs for less than 3 months. TCR sequences were obtained from RNA taken from PBMCs. CDR3 length equals 12 residues. CDR1 and CDR2 from the germline V gene are MDHEN and SYDVKM. Between the trimmed V and J ends, which lost 4 bases and 4 bases, there was a span of 8 bases. This clonotype was observed at least ten times. Researchers made TCR beta libraries by using iRepertoire HTBI primers and running Arm-PCR on CDR3 regions. Using its own MiXCR run on the multiplex PCR reads, TCRdb lists one record per CDR3 protein. The sample has 410,000 or so distinct CDR3 sequences; under 15% are singletons. These data also formed part of another study, on T cells in Graves' hyperthyroidism and ophthalmopathy.

This clonotype originated in a woman in her twenties or thirties with Graves disease. The chain links TRBV28 to TRBJ2-7; D gene unclear. The material sequenced was peripheral blood mononuclear cells (PBMCs), taken at new diagnosis, from a patient treated with antithyroid drugs. The CDR3 region has the DNA TGTGCCAGCAGTTACCTACGGTACGAGCAGTACTTC. Protein: CASSYLRYEQYF. The full variable domain, with the rest looked up from reference TRBV28 and TRBJ2-7, is DVKVTQSSRYLVKRTGEKVFLECVQDMDHENMFWYRQDPGLGLRLIYFSYDVKMKEKGDIPEGYSVSREKKERFSLILESASTNQTSMYLCASSYLRYEQYFGPGTRLTVT.